These 19 T cell receptor beta chains share one sample of origin, sequenced in a study of blood T cell repertoires in COVID-19 (dated by TCRdb to 2020 to 2022). Library generation was performed with the immunoSEQ multiplex PCR assay. Held by TCRdb, this immuneACCESS table contains in-frame sequences only and omits some clones. Under half of the omission traces to an unresolved V gene where checked; the cause of the rest is unknown. The sample profile shows roughly 200,000 clones; about four fifths of them were found once. Of the sample, approximately 9% is held by the ten largest clones. Source material: peripheral blood. These receptors were taken from a middle-aged man with active or convalescent COVID-19.

This chain joins TRBV18 and TRBJ2-4; 10 bases are shared with TRBD1. The CDR3 sequence is 15 residues long. V shed 8 bases and J 2 bases; nucleotides not matched to a gene: 6. Germline V gene data show CDR1 as KGHSH and CDR2 as LQKENI. DNA of the CDR3: TGTGCCAGCCTCGGACAGGGGGGGACCAAAAACATTCAGTACTTC. Translated, it gives CASLGQGGTKNIQYF.

The chain employs TRBV7-2 and TRBJ2-5, with 14 bases identical to TRBD2. Losses at the gene ends were 2 bases for V and 5 bases for J; bases not matched to a gene: 4. The CDR3 is 16 amino acids. Germline V gene lookup returns CDR1 SGHTA and CDR2 FQGNSA. CDR3 protein: CASSLRLAGGLETQYF. Here the CDR3 DNA reads TGTGCCAGCAGCTTACGACTAGCGGGGGGGCTGGAGACCCAGTACTTC.

The CDR3 here is CASTFGEGTETQYF. CDR3 coding DNA: TGCGCCAGCACCTTTGGGGAGGGTACGGAGACCCAGTACTTC. The chain uses TRBV5-1 and TRBJ2-5, with 7 bases fitting TRBD2. The germline gives CDR1 SGHRS, CDR2 YFSETQ. J was trimmed by 5 bases and V by 6 bases; bases with no gene match: 10. The CDR3 has 14 amino acids.

V and J are TRBV5-1 and TRBJ2-3; D is perhaps TRBD2 (6 bases). V lost 5 bases and J 5 bases, leaving 15 bases between the germline ends. The CDR3 consists of 14 residues. CDR1 and CDR2 (germline): SGHRS, YFSETQ. The CDR3 region is CASRRETPGDTQYF. In DNA, the CDR3 is TGCGCCAGCAGACGGGAGACGCCTGGAGATACGCAGTATTTT.

This rearrangement joins TRBV6-5 to TRBJ1-3; perhaps TRBD1 as D (6 bases). CDR3 size: 15 residues. Germline V gene lookup returns CDR1 MNHEY and CDR2 SVGAGI. Deletions cut 6 bases from V and 3 bases from J, with 15 bases between. The chain's CDR3 is CASSGPAGVGNTIYF. The CDR3 region has the DNA TGTGCCAGCAGCGGACCCGCAGGGGTTGGAAACACCATATATTTT.

This clone was picked up one time. The chain employs TRBV5-1 and TRBJ1-4; 9 nucleotides agree with TRBD1. The CDR3 is made up of 13 amino acids. The V gene's germline CDR1 is SGHRS and CDR2 YFSETQ. V trimming: 4 bases; J trimming: 7 bases; junction bases outside the gene matches: 2. In DNA form, the CDR3 reads TGCGCCAGCAGCGGGACAGGGAGTGAAAAACTGTTTTTT. This translates into CASSGTGSEKLFF. Filled out from reference TRBV5-1 and TRBJ1-4, the complete variable domain reads KAGVTQTPRYLIKTRGQQVTLSCSPISGHRSVSWYQQTPGQGLQFLFEYFSETQRNKGNFPGRFSGRQFSNSRSEMNVSTLELGDSALYLCASSGTGSEKLFFGSGTQLSVL.

This chain links TRBV18 with TRBJ1-2; TRBD1 might be the D (6 bases). The CDR3 sequence is 16 residues long. Germline CDR1 KGHSH, CDR2 LQKENI. V lost 0 bases to trimming and J lost 4 bases, with 15 bases between them. The CDR3 protein is CASSPPGGPSTYGYTF. As DNA, the CDR3 is TGTGCCAGCTCACCACCCGGGGGGCCCTCCACCTATGGCTACACCTTC.

This sequence joins TRBV14 and TRBJ1-1; D uncertain. Germline assignment: CDR1 SGHDN and CDR2 FVKESK. The V and J ends lost 0 bases and 1 base respectively, with 9 bases between them. This CDR3 spans 15 amino acids. The CDR3 coding sequence is TGTGCCAGCAGCCAAGAGAGACAAGCGAACACTGAAGCTTTCTTT. Protein product: CASSQERQANTEAFF.

V and J are TRBV6-5 and TRBJ1-2; D call uncertain. V lost 11 bases and J lost 2, with 18 bases in between. The length of the CDR3 is 14 residues. CDR1 and CDR2 from the germline V gene are MNHEY and SVGAGI. CDR3 residues: CASMTRGGNYGYTF. CDR3 bases: TGTGCCTCCATGACCCGGGGAGGAAACTATGGCTACACCTTC.

V usage is TRBV24-1 and J usage is TRBJ2-3; D remains ambiguous. The ends were cut back, 0 bases at V and 2 bases at J, with 8 bases in the middle. The CDR3 has 15 amino acids. In germline, CDR1 is KGHDR, CDR2 SFDVKD. CDR3 nucleotide sequence: TGTGCCACCAGTGATTTGGTTCGAGACACAGATACGCAGTATTTT. This gives the protein CATSDLVRDTDTQYF.

The chain joins TRBV7-3 to TRBJ2-1; TRBD2 might be the D (5 bases). Germline CDR1 SGHTA, CDR2 FQGTGA. The CDR3 sequence is 12 residues long. V gave up 8 bases and J gave up 6 bases, with 11 bases separating them. CDR3 bases: TGTGCCAGCGGGAAGGCGGGCAATGAGCAGTTCTTC. It translates to CASGKAGNEQFF.

J is TRBJ1-5 and V is TRBV27; a weak D match, TRBD1 (5 bases). V lost 5 bases, J lost 3 bases, and 11 bases lay in between. Germline CDR1 MNHEY, CDR2 SMNVEV (reference sequence). The CDR3 is made up of 14 amino acids. DNA of the CDR3: TGTGCCAGCAGTCCGAGACAGCCCAATCAGCCCCAGCATTTT. Protein sequence: CASSPRQPNQPQHF.

This chain uses TRBV5-1 with TRBJ2-7; maybe TRBD1 (5 bases). Germline assignment: CDR1 SGHRS and CDR2 YFSETQ. The CDR3 has 14 residues. V dropped 0 bases and J dropped 3 bases, with 10 bases sitting between them. CDR3 DNA sequence: TGCGCCAGCAGCTTGGGGGCAGGGAACTACGAGCAGTACTTC. It specifies CASSLGAGNYEQYF.

The chain joins TRBV6-5 to TRBJ1-5; the D gene is possibly TRBD1 (5 bases). The CDR3 contains 13 residues. V shed 6 bases and J shed 7 bases, with 13 bases lying between them. Germline CDR1 reads MNHEY; CDR2 reads SVGAGI. CDR3 amino acids: CASSETDRQPQHF. The DNA of the CDR3 is TGTGCCAGCAGCGAGACTGACAGACAGCCCCAGCATTTT.

V is TRBV7-2 and J is TRBJ2-7; 7 bases are a match to TRBD1. Per the germline V gene, CDR1 is SGHTA and CDR2 is FQGNSA. The CDR3 is made up of 14 amino acids. V trimming: 5 bases; J trimming: 5 bases; junction bases outside the gene matches: 9. CDR3 loop: CASSKQTGVHEQYF. For the CDR3, the DNA is TGTGCCAGCAGCAAACAAACAGGGGTCCACGAGCAGTACTTC.

The rearrangement links TRBV9 to TRBJ1-3, with 8 bases lining up with TRBD1. The CDR3 sequence is 16 residues long. The J segment lost 3 bases and the V segment lost 4 bases, leaving 9 bases of the junction unmatched. CDR1 is SGDLS and CDR2 is YYNGEE in the germline V gene. CDR3 loop: CASSITDRGVGNTIYF. The CDR3 DNA reads TGTGCCAGCAGCATAACAGACAGGGGCGTTGGAAACACCATATATTTT.

The V call is TRBV11-2, the J call TRBJ1-1; D not certain. Germline-derived CDR1 and CDR2 are SGHAT and FQNNGV. V lost 6 bases and J 3 bases, leaving 8 bases between the germline ends. The CDR3 has 12 amino acids. The CDR3 spells CASRPPDTEAFF. CDR3 nucleotide sequence: TGTGCCAGCAGGCCGCCGGACACTGAAGCTTTCTTT.

This clone was seen only once. The rearrangement uses TRBV5-1 and TRBJ1-2, with TRBD1 matching 11 bases. Trimming removed 5 bases from V and 1 base from J; junction bases left unmatched: 7. The CDR3 consists of 16 residues. CDR1 is SGHRS, CDR2 YFSETQ, per germline. As DNA, the CDR3 is TGCGCCAGCAGTGAGGGACAGGGGGGATATAACTATGGCTACACCTTC. Its translation: CASSEGQGGYNYGYTF.

The rearrangement joins TRBV16 to TRBJ1-1; TRBD1 might be the D (5 bases). Germline values: CDR1 KGHSY, CDR2 FQNENV. V was clipped by 0 bases and J by 0 bases, with 20 bases between them. The CDR3 loop spans 19 amino acids. The chain's CDR3 is CASSQSWGEGEDLNTEAFF. The CDR3 nucleotides read TGTGCCAGCAGCCAATCGTGGGGCGAAGGGGAAGATCTGAACACTGAAGCTTTCTTT.